The 26 T cell receptor beta chains in this list originate from one sample, sequenced in a study of T-cell reconstitution after alpha-beta-depleted transplantation in children. During its preparation, the TCRbeta library received unique molecular identifiers. TCRdb ran MiXCR on the PCR reads and lists one entry per CDR3 protein. The table includes approximately 240,000 distinct CDR3 sequences, 11% detected once. This specimen was PBMCs, taken before TCRalphabeta/CD19-depleted stem cell transplant. The receptors come from a child in the first two years of life with acute myeloid leukemia, due to receive a stem cell transplant.

The J gene is TRBJ2-1, the V gene TRBV7-2; either TRBD1 or TRBD2 may fit D (5 bases each). Germline V gives CDR1 SGHTA, CDR2 FQGNSA. V dropped 5 bases and J dropped 5 bases, with 13 bases sitting between them. This CDR3 has 14 residues. The CDR3: CASSLGVGNNEQFF. The DNA of the CDR3 is TGTGCCAGCAGCCTGGGGGTAGGGAACAATGAGCAGTTCTTC.

This clonotype was recorded at least ten times. J is TRBJ1-1 and V is TRBV10-3; D call uncertain. CDR3 length equals 14 residues. Germline-derived CDR1 and CDR2 are ENHRY and SYGVKD. V lost 5 bases and J lost 0, with 10 bases in between. The CDR3 spells CAISSDTLNTEAFF. DNA for the CDR3: TGTGCCATCAGTAGCGACACCTTGAACACTGAAGCTTTCTTT.

This clonotype has a count of ten or more. The rearrangement uses TRBV6-1 and TRBJ2-2; D unclear. CDR3 length: 13 residues. The germline CDR1 and CDR2 sequences are MNHNS and SASEGT. With 6 bases removed from V and 1 base from J, the gap between germline ends came to 6 bases. This CDR3 reads CASRVRNTGELFF. CDR3 sequence (DNA): TGTGCCAGCAGGGTCAGGAACACCGGGGAGCTGTTTTTT.

This clonotype was seen ten or more times. V and J are TRBV6-2 or TRBV6-3 and TRBJ2-1; unclear D gene. This CDR3 is built from 14 residues. Germline CDR1 MNHEY, CDR2 SVGEGT. Trimming removed 2 bases at V and 6 bases at J, with 11 bases between. CDR3 bases: TGTGCCAGCAGTTACCCTGGAAAGCCCAATGAGCAGTTCTTC. Translation: CASSYPGKPNEQFF.

In regard to this clonotype: This clone may be a read error of a much larger clone one base away. The rearrangement uses TRBV12-3 or TRBV12-4 and TRBJ2-7; 10 positions match TRBD1. The CDR3 is 16 amino acids. The CDR3 loop is CVSSQSRDRGFYEQYF. The DNA for the CDR3 is TGTGTCAGCTCCCAGAGTCGGGACAGGGGCTTCTACGAGCAGTACTTC.

This clonotype was found many times. This chain links TRBV20-1 with TRBJ2-3; D is unresolved. V gave up 6 bases and J gave up 2 bases, with 18 bases separating them. The CDR3 is made up of 15 amino acids. Germline V gene data show CDR1 as DFQATT and CDR2 as SNEGSKA (reference sequence). CDR3 region: CSANPVAELTDTQYF. CDR3 sequence (DNA): TGCAGTGCCAACCCGGTCGCGGAGCTCACAGATACGCAGTATTTT.

This clonotype came up many times. V gene TRBV12-3 or TRBV12-4 combines with J gene TRBJ2-2; D unresolved. The CDR3 length is 11 residues. V gave up 7 bases and J gave up 7 bases, with 7 bases separating them. The CDR3 coding sequence is TGTGCCAGCAACACGCTCGGGGAGCTGTTTTTT. It yields the protein CASNTLGELFF.

This clonotype came up many times. The gene calls are TRBV5-1 and TRBJ2-1; D tentatively fits TRBD1 or TRBD2 (6 bases each). Trimming took 2 bases from V and 4 from J, leaving 16 bases between them. The V gene's germline CDR1 is SGHRS and CDR2 YFSETQ. The CDR3 runs 16 residues. The CDR3 DNA reads as TGCGCCAGCAGCTTAGGGGGAGGACAAATATACAATGAGCAGTTCTTC. It yields the protein CASSLGGGQIYNEQFF. Variable domain in full (rest from reference TRBV5-1 and TRBJ2-1): KAGVTQTPRYLIKTRGQQVTLSCSPISGHRSVSWYQQTPGQGLQFLFEYFSETQRNKGNFPGRFSGRQFSNSRSEMNVSTLELGDSALYLCASSLGGGQIYNEQFFGPGTRLTVL.

There are many counts of this clonotype. This chain connects TRBV7-9 to TRBJ2-2; tentative D call: TRBD2 (5 bases). The CDR3 consists of 15 residues. V dropped 1 base and J dropped 0 bases, with 6 bases sitting between them. Germline-derived CDR1 and CDR2 are SEHNR and FQNEAQ (reference sequence). The CDR3 reads CASSLVEANTGELFF. In DNA form, the CDR3 reads TGTGCCAGCAGCTTAGTGGAGGCGAACACCGGGGAGCTGTTTTTT.

At least ten counts were recorded for this clonotype. This chain joins TRBV5-1 and TRBJ1-5, with D unresolved. The CDR3 sequence is 15 residues long. CDR1 and CDR2 (germline): SGHRS, YFSETQ. V lost 3 bases, J lost 4 bases, and 14 bases lay in between. In DNA form, the CDR3 reads TGCGCCAGCAGCTCAGATAACTCCCTAAATCAGCCCCAGCATTTT. Translating it yields CASSSDNSLNQPQHF.

This clonotype was recorded many times. The chain links TRBV7-2 to TRBJ1-1, with 8 bases fitting TRBD1. After removal of 5 bases from V and 4 bases from J, the junction contained 9 bases not matched to a gene. Germline V CDR1 and CDR2: SGHTA, FQGNSA. The CDR3 totals 15 residues. CDR3 nucleotide sequence: TGTGCCAGCAGCCGAAGGCAGGGGGCCCCCACTGAAGCTTTCTTT. It encodes CASSRRQGAPTEAFF.

This clonotype came up a few times. V is TRBV7-2 and J is TRBJ2-1; possibly TRBD1 for D (6 bases). This CDR3 is 14 amino acids long. Trimming left V 1 base short and J 9 bases short, with 13 bases between. The germline gives CDR1 SGHTA, CDR2 FQGNSA. The CDR3 DNA sequence: TGTGCCAGCAGCTTAGGACAGGCGGTGATTGAGCAGTTCTTC. Amino acid sequence: CASSLGQAVIEQFF.

This rearrangement joins TRBV18 to TRBJ2-1; 13 bases are shared with TRBD2. The V segment lost 2 bases and the J segment 9 bases; nucleotides outside the gene matches: 10. The CDR3 sequence is 17 residues long. Germline lookup yields CDR1 KGHSH and CDR2 LQKENI. Written as DNA, the CDR3 is TGTGCCAGCTCACCAGCCGGACTAGCGGGGGAGAAGGGTGAGCAGTTCTTC. Its translation: CASSPAGLAGEKGEQFF.

In its sample, this clonotype was seen many times. The V and J genes are TRBV19 and TRBJ2-7; 9 positions agree with TRBD2. The germline gives CDR1 LNHDA, CDR2 SQIVND (reference sequence). V lost 7 bases, J lost 3 bases, and 7 bases stayed unmatched. The CDR3 length is 14 residues. Written as DNA, the CDR3 is TGTGCCAGTAAGAAGCGGGGGGAACTCTACGAGCAGTACTTC. This sequence encodes CASKKRGELYEQYF.

This clonotype was observed at least ten times. The chain carries TRBV5-8 and TRBJ2-6, with D tentatively TRBD1 (6 bases). Trimming shortened V by 5 bases and J by 5 bases, and 8 bases separated the two germline ends. The CDR3 totals 13 residues. Germline CDR1 SGHTS, CDR2 YDEGEE. The CDR3 spells CASRQGWANVLTF. CDR3 coding DNA: TGTGCCAGCAGACAGGGCTGGGCCAACGTCCTGACTTTC. Full variable domain (missing parts from reference TRBV5-8 and TRBJ2-6): EAGVTQSPTHLIKTRGQQATLRCSPISGHTSVYWYQQALGLGLQFLLWYDEGEERNRGNFPPRFSGRQFPNYSSELNVNALELEDSALYLCASRQGWANVLTFGAGSRLTVL.

The chain is built from TRBV18 and TRBJ2-5; the D gene is possibly TRBD2 (6 bases). V was shortened by 6 bases and J by 4 bases, with 15 bases between the two germline ends. In germline, CDR1 is KGHSH, CDR2 LQKENI. The CDR3 is 14 residues long. The CDR3: CASSLNGGGETQYF. CDR3 DNA: TGTGCCAGCTCGCTTAACGGGGGTGGAGAGACCCAGTACTTC.

J is TRBJ2-3 and V is TRBV10-3; D not certain. The germline V gene has CDR1 ENHRY and CDR2 SYGVKD. V gave up 0 bases and J gave up 7 bases, with 8 bases separating them. This CDR3 has 13 residues. For the CDR3, the DNA is TGTGCCATCAGTGAGTCGGCGAGCTATACGCAGTATTTT. Protein: CAISESASYTQYF.

In its sample, this clonotype was seen many times. The rearrangement links TRBV7-2 to TRBJ2-1; perhaps D is TRBD1 or TRBD2 (5 bases each). The V and J ends lost 5 bases and 5 bases respectively, with 19 bases between them. Germline V CDR1 and CDR2: SGHTA, FQGNSA. The CDR3 has 16 residues. The CDR3 here is CASSMGGGNINNEQFF. CDR3 nucleotide sequence: TGTGCCAGCAGCATGGGTGGGGGAAACATCAACAATGAGCAGTTCTTC.

This clonotype was recorded many times. The V and J genes are TRBV28 and TRBJ1-2; D remains ambiguous. CDR1 and CDR2 from the germline V gene are MDHEN and SYDVKM. The CDR3 sequence is 14 residues long. Between the trimmed V and J ends, which lost 3 bases and 0 bases, there was a span of 8 bases. This CDR3 reads CASSLTVPNYGYTF. The DNA of the CDR3 is TGTGCCAGCAGTTTGACGGTCCCTAACTATGGCTACACCTTC.

The chain employs TRBV4-2 and TRBJ1-2; the D gene is possibly TRBD1 (5 bases). Germline V lookup: CDR1 LGHNA, CDR2 YNFKEQ. The V and J ends lost 4 bases and 3 bases respectively, with 18 bases between them. The CDR3 has 16 residues. CDR3 coding DNA: TGTGCCAGCAGCCCCGGGACGGCAGGAAGGGACTATGGCTACACCTTC. Translation: CASSPGTAGRDYGYTF.

This clonotype was detected ten times or more. The chain has TRBV20-1 and TRBJ1-2; D is possibly TRBD1 (6 bases). The germline V and J ends were trimmed by 6 bases and 4 bases, with 18 bases remaining between them. The CDR3 is made up of 14 amino acids. Germline V CDR1 and CDR2: DFQATT, SNEGSKA (reference sequence). The CDR3 bases are TGCAGTGCCCTCCCCAGGGGTCCTTCCTATGGCTACACCTTC. Translated: CSALPRGPSYGYTF.

Notes on this clonotype: With a much larger clone just one base away, this may be a read error. This chain links TRBV15 with TRBJ1-2, with D unclear. The V gene lost 5 bases and the J gene lost 3 bases, with 7 bases spanning the gap. CDR3 size: 12 residues. Germline V gives CDR1 LNHNV, CDR2 YYDKDF (reference sequence). CDR3 nucleotides: TGTGCCACCAGCTTGGCAGACTATGGCTACACCTTC. This gives the protein CATSLADYGYTF. Variable domain in full (rest from reference TRBV15 and TRBJ1-2): DAMVIQNPRYQVTQFGKPVTLSCSQTLNHNVMYWYQQKSSQAPKLLFHYYDKDFNNEADTPDNFQSRRPNTSFCFLDIRSPGLGDTAMYLCATSLADYGYTFGSGTRLTVV.

This clonotype was seen ten or more times. V gene TRBV20-1 combines with J gene TRBJ1-1; D is perhaps TRBD1 (6 bases). Trimming stripped 5 bases from V and 2 bases from J, with 15 bases between. The CDR3 is 14 residues long. Germline V gene sequence: CDR1 DFQATT, CDR2 SNEGSKA (reference sequence). The chain's CDR3 is CSARTRDTNTEAFF. CDR3 coding DNA: TGCAGTGCTCGCACAAGGGACACCAACACTGAAGCTTTCTTT.

This clonotype has at least ten counts. V and J are TRBV20-1 and TRBJ2-5; 7 bases align to TRBD1. Per the germline V gene, CDR1 is DFQATT and CDR2 is SNEGSKA (reference sequence). The trim removed 6 bases at V and 1 base at J, leaving 8 bases unmatched. The CDR3 is made up of 14 amino acids. This CDR3 is CSALRQGSQETQYF. The CDR3 DNA follows: TGCAGTGCCCTTAGACAGGGCTCCCAAGAGACCCAGTACTTC.

This clonotype was seen ten or more times. The chain recombines TRBV28 with TRBJ1-3, with unresolved D. This CDR3 has 14 amino acids. Germline CDR1 MDHEN, CDR2 SYDVKM. The V and J ends lost 1 base and 1 base respectively, with 5 bases between them. CDR3 DNA: TGTGCCAGCAGTTTATCAGGATCTGGAAACACCATATATTTT. Its translation is CASSLSGSGNTIYF.

The table lists this clonotype with many counts. The V gene is TRBV7-2, the J gene TRBJ2-7, with D tentatively TRBD1 (6 bases). V was shortened by 6 bases and J by 5 bases, with 17 bases between the two germline ends. Looked up from germline, CDR1 is SGHTA and CDR2 is FQGNSA. The CDR3 is made up of 14 amino acids. The CDR3 DNA reads TGTGCCAGCAGGCCCTCTCAGGGGTCCCACGAGCAGTACTTC. Amino acids: CASRPSQGSHEQYF.